The next 21 T cell receptor beta chains were all read from a single sample in a study of human T cells and chemical hapten exposure. TCRdb fed the 5' RACE reads into MiXCR, producing one record per CDR3 protein. This sample has about 140,000 distinct CDR3 sequences, with around 4.4% found just once. Total RNA came from unfractionated whole blood. The source of these receptors is a female donor in good health.

The chain is built from TRBV6-9 and TRBJ2-7, with 7 bases lining up with TRBD1. There are 17 residues in the CDR3. With V trimmed by 1 base and J by 0 bases, 9 bases remained unmatched. CDR1 is MNHGY and CDR2 is SVAAGI in the germline V gene. The CDR3 is CASSYCVDRVPSYEQYF. In DNA form, the CDR3 reads TGTGCCAGCAGTTATTGTGTCGACAGGGTGCCCTCCTACGAGCAGTACTTC.

This clonotype has at least ten counts. The genes are TRBV11-3 and TRBJ2-3; TRBD2 matches 9 bases. This CDR3 is built from 20 residues. Germline values: CDR1 SGHNT, CDR2 YENEEA. With 1 base clipped from V and 0 bases from J, the junction kept 14 bases outside the gene matches. The CDR3 region has the DNA TGTGCCAGCAGCTTAGTAGTTAGCGGGGGCGCTGGCGTTAGCACAGATACGCAGTATTTT. The encoded protein is CASSLVVSGGAGVSTDTQYF.

V gene TRBV20-1 combines with J gene TRBJ1-2; TRBD1 matches at 10 bases. The J segment lost 6 bases and the V segment lost 0 bases, leaving 10 bases of the junction unmatched. This CDR3 has 16 residues. From germline, CDR1 is DFQATT and CDR2 SNEGSKA (reference sequence). The CDR3 protein is CSARDFDRGLGDGYTF. The CDR3 DNA sequence: TGCAGTGCTAGAGACTTCGACAGGGGGCTGGGCGATGGCTACACCTTC.

This chain links TRBV2 with TRBJ2-3; D remains unclear. CDR3 length: 13 amino acids. CDR1 is SNHLY and CDR2 is FYNNEI in the germline V gene. The V end was cut by 7 bases, the J end by 1 base, with 9 bases between. CDR3 sequence (DNA): TGTGCCAGCAATGTAGGCCGCACAGATACGCAGTATTTT. Translating gives CASNVGRTDTQYF.

This clonotype appeared many times. The rearrangement links TRBV5-6 to TRBJ2-5; D possibly uses TRBD1 or TRBD2 (5 bases each). V gave up 2 bases and J gave up 3 bases, with 8 bases separating them. The CDR3 totals 13 residues. Germline V gene data show CDR1 as SGHDT and CDR2 as YYEEEE. The CDR3 nucleotides read TGTGCCAGCAGCTTCGGGGCCGAAGAGACCCAGTACTTC. This codes for CASSFGAEETQYF. The full variable domain, its missing parts supplied by reference TRBV5-6 and TRBJ2-5, is DAGVTQSPTHLIKTRGQQVTLRCSPKSGHDTVSWYQQALGQGPQFIFQYYEEEERQRGNFPDRFSGHQFPNYSSELNVNALLLGDSALYLCASSFGAEETQYFGPGTRLLVL.

This clonotype was observed many times. The chain employs TRBV4-2 and TRBJ2-3; D may be TRBD1 (5 bases). Germline-derived CDR1 and CDR2 are LGHNA and YNFKEQ. Deletions cut 4 bases from V and 8 bases from J, with 16 bases between. The CDR3 consists of 14 residues. Here the CDR3 DNA reads TGTGCCAGCAGCCCACAGGTGACAGAGGCTACGCAGTATTTT. It is translated as CASSPQVTEATQYF.

This clonotype came up many times. V usage is TRBV12-3 or TRBV12-4 and J usage is TRBJ2-2; D may be TRBD2 (5 bases). This CDR3 contains 16 residues. The V gene lost 1 base and the J gene lost 1 base, with 10 bases spanning the gap. CDR3 sequence: CASSLGPGRNTGELFF. The CDR3 bases are TGTGCCAGCAGTTTAGGTCCGGGAAGGAACACCGGGGAGCTGTTTTTT.

J is TRBJ1-2 and V is TRBV25-1, with D possibly being TRBD1 (5 bases). The CDR3 consists of 16 residues. V was cut by 6 bases and J by 5 bases, with 22 bases left in between. Germline V gene lookup returns CDR1 MGHDK and CDR2 SYGVNS. The CDR3, as DNA: TGTGCCAGCAGGGCGGAGACAGCGGGGCTTTCTTATGGCTACACCTTC. This sequence encodes CASRAETAGLSYGYTF.

This clonotype was counted a few times. The gene calls are TRBV25-1 and TRBJ2-5, with a weak D call TRBD2 (5 bases). CDR1 MGHDK and CDR2 SYGVNS come from the germline V gene. The V gene lost 10 bases and the J gene lost 1 base, with 10 bases spanning the gap. The CDR3 runs to 12 residues. CDR3 sequence: CATVGVQETQYF. The CDR3 DNA is TGTGCCACCGTCGGGGTCCAAGAGACCCAGTACTTC.

This clonotype was observed a few times. This chain connects TRBV20-1 to TRBJ1-6; possibly TRBD1 for D (6 bases). The CDR3 runs 15 residues. Trimming pared 0 bases from V and 4 bases from J, leaving 10 bases between. Germline CDR1 DFQATT, CDR2 SNEGSKA (reference sequence). The CDR3 loop reads CSARDRGTYNSPLHF. The CDR3 region has the DNA TGCAGTGCTAGAGACAGGGGCACTTATAATTCACCCCTCCACTTT.

The sample holds a few counts of this clonotype. This chain joins TRBV19 and TRBJ2-7; D is perhaps TRBD2 (5 bases). The CDR3 has 16 residues. Germline-derived CDR1 and CDR2 are LNHDA and SQIVND (reference sequence). V lost 4 bases and J lost 2, with 18 bases in between. CDR3 nucleotide sequence: TGTGCCAGTAGTACGTTGACCGGGAAAGTGACCTACGAGCAGTACTTC. Translation gives CASSTLTGKVTYEQYF.

This clonotype was recorded many times. The V and J genes are TRBV7-2 and TRBJ2-3; no clear D. Trimming stripped 4 bases from V and 3 bases from J, with 2 bases between. The CDR3 covers 11 residues. Germline V CDR1 and CDR2: SGHTA, FQGNSA. CDR3 sequence (DNA): TGTGCCAGCAGCTATACAGATACGCAGTATTTT. It specifies CASSYTDTQYF.

This clonotype was counted many times. The rearrangement joins TRBV10-3 to TRBJ2-3; TRBD2 matches 8 bases. V lost 6 bases and J lost 0; bases outside the gene matches: 2. The CDR3 sequence is 14 residues long. Germline V gene sequence: CDR1 ENHRY, CDR2 SYGVKD. CDR3 region: CAIRLAASTDTQYF. The CDR3 DNA is TGTGCCATCAGACTAGCGGCTAGCACAGATACGCAGTATTTT.

Regarding this clonotype: With a much larger clone just one base away, this may be a read error. The rearrangement uses TRBV6-1 and TRBJ1-2; D remains unclear. V shed 10 bases and J shed 3 bases, with 21 bases lying between them. Per the germline V gene, CDR1 is MNHNS and CDR2 is SASEGT. This CDR3 spans 15 amino acids. The CDR3 sequence: CANIPVSRKDYGYTF. CDR3 nucleotides: TGTGCCAACATCCCGGTTTCCCGGAAGGACTATGGCTACACCTTC.

J is TRBJ1-1 and V is TRBV7-9; no definite D call. Between the trimmed V and J ends, which lost 5 bases and 1 base, there was a span of 14 bases. The germline V gene encodes CDR1 SEHNR and CDR2 FQNEAQ (reference sequence). The CDR3 covers 15 residues. The CDR3 is CASSRSRGRNTEAFF. For the CDR3, the DNA is TGTGCCAGCAGCCGTTCGAGAGGGAGGAACACTGAAGCTTTCTTT. Using reference TRBV7-9 and TRBJ1-1 for the parts outside the CDR3, the full variable domain is DTGVSQNPRHKITKRGQNVTFRCDPISEHNRLYWYRQTLGQGPEFLTYFQNEAQLEKSRLLSDRFSAERPKGSFSTLEIQRTEQGDSAMYLCASSRSRGRNTEAFFGQGTRLTVV.

This clonotype was seen ten or more times. The rearrangement joins TRBV13 to TRBJ1-5; D not resolved. CDR3 length: 15 residues. CDR1 and CDR2 (germline): PRHDT, FYEKMQ (reference sequence). V lost 3 bases and J 3 bases, leaving 12 bases between the germline ends. The DNA of the CDR3 is TGTGCCAGCAGCTTTGGGCGGCAGAACAATCAGCCCCAGCATTTT. This sequence encodes CASSFGRQNNQPQHF.

This clonotype showed up just a few times. V is TRBV20-1 and J is TRBJ1-5; D gene unclear. The CDR3 consists of 13 residues. The V gene's germline CDR1 is DFQATT and CDR2 SNEGSKA (reference sequence). The germline V and J ends were trimmed by 4 bases and 6 bases, with 13 bases remaining between them. The CDR3 here is CSAKDPVGQPQHF. In nucleotides, the CDR3 is TGCAGTGCTAAGGACCCCGTGGGTCAGCCCCAGCATTTT.

This clonotype was picked up many times. The rearrangement links TRBV27 to TRBJ1-6, with D unclear. This CDR3 comprises 13 residues. The V gene's germline CDR1 is MNHEY and CDR2 SMNVEV (reference sequence). The V end was cut by 10 bases, the J end by 10 bases, with 17 bases between. CDR3 protein: CAIGPREGSPLHF. For the CDR3, the DNA is TGTGCCATCGGGCCCCGGGAAGGGTCACCCCTCCACTTT.

This clonotype was detected many times. This sequence joins TRBV5-4 and TRBJ2-3; TRBD2 matches 10 bases. CDR1 and CDR2 (germline): SGHNT, YYREEE (reference sequence). This CDR3 region has 16 residues. The J segment lost 5 bases and the V segment lost 0 bases, leaving 6 bases of the junction unmatched. The CDR3 sequence: CASSLGLAGAEDTQYF. The CDR3 DNA is TGTGCCAGCAGCTTGGGGCTAGCGGGGGCCGAAGATACGCAGTATTTT.

The gene calls are TRBV27 and TRBJ2-7; TRBD2 matches at 7 bases. The CDR3 is 16 residues long. Germline loops: CDR1 MNHEY, CDR2 SMNVEV (reference sequence). After removal of 6 bases from V and 2 bases from J, the junction contained 13 bases not matched to a gene. This CDR3 is CASSPLGRGETYEQYF. The CDR3 nucleotides read TGTGCCAGCAGCCCACTTGGCCGGGGGGAAACCTACGAGCAGTACTTC.

CDR3 region: CATYESRTYGYTF. CDR3 bases: TGTGCCACCTACGAGTCGCGGACCTATGGCTACACCTTC. This chain connects TRBV12-3 or TRBV12-4 to TRBJ1-2; D is undetermined. This CDR3 spans 13 amino acids. With 10 bases removed from V and 4 bases from J, the gap between germline ends came to 16 bases.